These T cell receptor beta chains were read from a single sample in a study of breast tumors, draining lymph nodes, adjacent tissues. MiXCR was run by TCRdb on the multiplex PCR reads, yielding one entry per CDR3 protein. The data contain under 250,000 distinct CDR3 sequences, approximately 30% of them singletons. Material for sequencing was axillary lymph node tissue. The receptors shown here come from a female donor with breast cancer. Some clones in this sample may be carry-over from other donors' samples. Both conserved end residues are part of each CDR3. A D gene is named only where the DNA matches it firmly. Size tells how often a clone was seen (once, few, many) or the class of an expanded clone, and some rows leave it out.

clone_size: once; j_call: TRBJ1-2; v_call: TRBV7-2; d_call: .; cdr3_nt: TGTGCCAGCAGCCCTCAAACAGGATCGCGAAATGGCTACACCTTC; cdr3_aa: CASSPQTGSRNGYTF
clone_size: .; j_call: TRBJ2-5; v_call: TRBV7-9; d_call: TRBD1; cdr3_nt: TGTGCCAGCAGCGGGTCGACAGGGGGCTTAGAGACCCAGTACTTC; cdr3_aa: CASSGSTGGLETQYF
clone_size: many; j_call: TRBJ2-7; v_call: TRBV6-5; d_call: .; cdr3_nt: TGTGCCAGCAGTTTTTACCAGGGGGGCGGCTACGAGCAGTACTTC; cdr3_aa: CASSFYQGGGYEQYF
clone_size: many; j_call: TRBJ2-5; v_call: TRBV3-1; d_call: TRBD2; cdr3_nt: TGTGCCAGCAGCCAAGGGGGAGCGGGAGGCCGAGAGACCCAGTACTTC; cdr3_aa: CASSQGGAGGRETQYF
clone_size: many; j_call: TRBJ2-5; v_call: TRBV5-1; d_call: .; cdr3_nt: TGCGCCAGCAGCTTCGCATCGGAGACCCAGTACTTC; cdr3_aa: CASSFASETQYF
clone_size: many; j_call: TRBJ1-2; v_call: TRBV30; d_call: TRBD1; cdr3_nt: TGTGCCTTCACAGGGGGATTTAACTATGGCTACACCTTC; cdr3_aa: CAFTGGFNYGYTF
clone_size: many; j_call: TRBJ2-5; v_call: TRBV6-2/TRBV6-3; d_call: .; cdr3_nt: TGTGCCATCCAAAGCGGGCCAGAGACCCAGTACTTC; cdr3_aa: CAIQSGPETQYF
clone_size: many; j_call: TRBJ2-5; v_call: TRBV5-8; d_call: TRBD2; cdr3_nt: TGTGCCAGCAGTCCCACTAGCGCGAGGCTAGAGACCCAGTACTTC; cdr3_aa: CASSPTSARLETQYF
clone_size: many; j_call: TRBJ2-1; v_call: TRBV2; d_call: .; cdr3_nt: TGTGCCAGCAGCCTATATTCCTACAATGAGCAGTTCTTC; cdr3_aa: CASSLYSYNEQFF
clone_size: .; j_call: TRBJ1-1; v_call: TRBV10-3; d_call: .; cdr3_nt: TGTGCCATCAGTTCTCACATGAACACTGAAGCTTTCTTT; cdr3_aa: CAISSHMNTEAFF
clone_size: .; j_call: TRBJ2-1; v_call: TRBV7-7; d_call: TRBD2; cdr3_nt: TGTGCCAGCAGCCCCCGCCTAGCGGGAGGGGTTCAGGAGCAGTTCTTC; cdr3_aa: CASSPRLAGGVQEQFF
clone_size: many; j_call: TRBJ2-5; v_call: TRBV7-3; d_call: .; cdr3_nt: TGTGCCAGCAGCTCCCTGGCAGGGTGGACCCAGTACTTC; cdr3_aa: CASSSLAGWTQYF
clone_size: many; j_call: TRBJ2-1; v_call: TRBV24-1; d_call: .; cdr3_nt: TGTGCCACCAGTGACGGACATGGGCAGTTCTTC; cdr3_aa: CATSDGHGQFF
clone_size: many; j_call: TRBJ2-5; v_call: TRBV11-2; d_call: TRBD2; cdr3_nt: TGTGCCAGCAGCTTTGGACTAGCGGGAATAGGGAGGCAAGAGACCCAGTACTTC; cdr3_aa: CASSFGLAGIGRQETQYF
clone_size: many; j_call: TRBJ2-3; v_call: TRBV9; d_call: .; cdr3_nt: TGTGCCAGCAGCGTAGGGGGGAGCACAGATACGCAGTATTTT; cdr3_aa: CASSVGGSTDTQYF
clone_size: .; j_call: TRBJ2-2; v_call: TRBV11-2; d_call: TRBD2; cdr3_nt: TGTGCCAGCCCGGCCCTAGGGGGACCAGCGGGAGGGCCCCCCGGGGAGCTGCTTTTT; cdr3_aa: CASPALGGPAGGPPGELLF
clone_size: .; j_call: TRBJ1-5; v_call: TRBV28; d_call: .; cdr3_nt: TGTGCCAGCAATGGAGAGCTAGTCAATCAGCCCCAGCATTTT; cdr3_aa: CASNGELVNQPQHF
clone_size: many; j_call: TRBJ1-5; v_call: TRBV30; d_call: .; cdr3_nt: TGTGCCTGGAGGGGGCAACCTAGCAATCAGCCCCAGCATTTT; cdr3_aa: CAWRGQPSNQPQHF
clone_size: many; j_call: TRBJ2-3; v_call: TRBV6-5; d_call: .; cdr3_nt: TGTGCCAGCAGTTACTCCCCCCAGTATTTT; cdr3_aa: CASSYSPQYF
clone_size: .; j_call: TRBJ2-1; v_call: TRBV18; d_call: .; cdr3_nt: TGTGCCAGCTCACGGGGGAGTAGGGAAAATGAGCAGTTCTTC; cdr3_aa: CASSRGSRENEQFF
clone_size: many; j_call: TRBJ2-4; v_call: TRBV5-5; d_call: .; cdr3_nt: TGTGCCAGCAGCTTGGTGGGACTGAGGCTGGGAACGGAAAACATTCAGTACTTC; cdr3_aa: CASSLVGLRLGTENIQYF
clone_size: .; j_call: TRBJ1-4; v_call: TRBV6-2/TRBV6-3; d_call: .; cdr3_nt: TGTGCCAGCAGTCACCCCGACGGCACCTCTGAAAAACTGTTTTTT; cdr3_aa: CASSHPDGTSEKLFF
clone_size: .; j_call: TRBJ2-1; v_call: TRBV29-1; d_call: .; cdr3_nt: TGCAGCTCCTCGGACGTCCATGAGCAGTTCTTC; cdr3_aa: CSSSDVHEQFF
clone_size: many; j_call: TRBJ2-2; v_call: TRBV7-8; d_call: .; cdr3_nt: TGTGCCAGCGGGAGGGGGAGGGTAGGGACCGGGGAGCTGTTTTTT; cdr3_aa: CASGRGRVGTGELFF
clone_size: many; j_call: TRBJ2-1; v_call: TRBV7-2; d_call: TRBD2; cdr3_nt: TGTGCCAGCAGACAAGCGGGAGTTCCGTTTGTGATCTTC; cdr3_aa: CASRQAGVPFVIF
clone_size: once; j_call: TRBJ2-5; v_call: TRBV20-1; d_call: TRBD1; cdr3_nt: TGCAGACGGGACCAGGGGGAGACCAAGTACTTC; cdr3_aa: CRRDQGETKYF
clone_size: many; j_call: TRBJ2-1; v_call: TRBV20-1; d_call: .; cdr3_nt: TGCAGTGCTAGTGTTAGCTCCTACAATGAGCAGTTCTTC; cdr3_aa: CSASVSSYNEQFF
clone_size: .; j_call: TRBJ2-3; v_call: TRBV7-9; d_call: .; cdr3_nt: TGTGCCAGCAGCTTTACCCTAGCAGTCACTGATACGCAGGACTTT; cdr3_aa: CASSFTLAVTDTQDF
clone_size: .; j_call: TRBJ2-7; v_call: TRBV20-1; d_call: .; cdr3_nt: TGCAGTGCTAGAGGAGACACAGGGGGGGGCTACGAGCAGTACTTC; cdr3_aa: CSARGDTGGGYEQYF
clone_size: many; j_call: TRBJ2-7; v_call: TRBV7-8; d_call: TRBD2; cdr3_nt: TGTGCCAGCAGCTTAGGAGATACTAGCGGGAGGGCCTCGTACGAGCAGTACTTC; cdr3_aa: CASSLGDTSGRASYEQYF
clone_size: many; j_call: TRBJ1-6; v_call: TRBV5-8; d_call: .; cdr3_nt: TGTGCCAGCAGCTTGGGTGGACAGTTTTATAATTCACCCCTCCACTTT; cdr3_aa: CASSLGGQFYNSPLHF
clone_size: .; j_call: TRBJ1-1; v_call: TRBV5-6; d_call: .; cdr3_nt: TGTGCCAGCAGCACCCGGAGGTGGGCCACTGAAGCTTTCTTT; cdr3_aa: CASSTRRWATEAFF
clone_size: many; j_call: TRBJ1-3; v_call: TRBV7-2; d_call: TRBD1; cdr3_nt: TGTGCCAGCAGCGCGAGACAGGGGCGTGGAAACACCATATATTTT; cdr3_aa: CASSARQGRGNTIYF
clone_size: .; j_call: TRBJ1-5; v_call: TRBV20-1; d_call: .; cdr3_nt: TGCAGTGCTACCCTTGAGCTGAGGGGAAATCAGCCCCAGCATTTT; cdr3_aa: CSATLELRGNQPQHF
clone_size: many; j_call: TRBJ1-5; v_call: TRBV6-1; d_call: TRBD1; cdr3_nt: TGTGCCAGCAGCCTACAGGGGAACGGCAATCAGCCCCAGCATTTT; cdr3_aa: CASSLQGNGNQPQHF
clone_size: many; j_call: TRBJ2-5; v_call: TRBV15; d_call: .; cdr3_nt: TGTGCCACCAGCAGAGAGGGGCAGACCCAGTACTTC; cdr3_aa: CATSREGQTQYF
clone_size: many; j_call: TRBJ2-3; v_call: TRBV30; d_call: .; cdr3_nt: TGTGCCTGGAGTGATGGACATGTTTTT; cdr3_aa: CAWSDGHVF
clone_size: many; j_call: TRBJ1-3; v_call: TRBV7-9; d_call: .; cdr3_nt: TGTGCCAGCAGCTTAGGGGCCACATTCGGAAACACCATATATTTT; cdr3_aa: CASSLGATFGNTIYF
clone_size: .; j_call: TRBJ1-1; v_call: TRBV9; d_call: TRBD1; cdr3_nt: TGTGCCAGCAGCCCAGGAAGACAGGGAGGCACTGAAGCTTTCTTT; cdr3_aa: CASSPGRQGGTEAFF
clone_size: many; j_call: TRBJ1-6; v_call: TRBV6-5; d_call: .; cdr3_nt: TGTGCCAGCAGTCACTCGGCTGGGCAGGGCTTCTCCTATAATTCACCCCTCCACTTT; cdr3_aa: CASSHSAGQGFSYNSPLHF
clone_size: many; j_call: TRBJ1-3; v_call: TRBV20-1; d_call: TRBD1; cdr3_nt: TGCAGTGCTAATGTCAAAGACAGGGCGAACGGAAACACCATATATTTT; cdr3_aa: CSANVKDRANGNTIYF
clone_size: many; j_call: TRBJ2-7; v_call: TRBV19; d_call: .; cdr3_nt: TGTGCCAGTAGTATAGGACCAAGGAACGAGCAGTACTTC; cdr3_aa: CASSIGPRNEQYF
clone_size: .; j_call: TRBJ2-1; v_call: TRBV6-5; d_call: .; cdr3_nt: TGTGCCAGCAGTCACTCTACTGGGGGGCAGTTCTTC; cdr3_aa: CASSHSTGGQFF
clone_size: many; j_call: TRBJ2-1; v_call: TRBV9; d_call: .; cdr3_nt: TGTGCCAGCAGCCTAAGTTGGGGGACTTCCTACAATGAGCAGTTCTTC; cdr3_aa: CASSLSWGTSYNEQFF
clone_size: many; j_call: TRBJ1-4; v_call: TRBV30; d_call: TRBD1; cdr3_nt: TGTGCCTGGTCAACGGGACAGGGCGGTGGAAAACTGTTTTTT; cdr3_aa: CAWSTGQGGGKLFF
clone_size: many; j_call: TRBJ2-5; v_call: TRBV4-1; d_call: .; cdr3_nt: TGCGCCAGCAGCCAAGAGGTCACGCCGAGTACCAGCCACCAAGAGACCCAGTACTTC; cdr3_aa: CASSQEVTPSTSHQETQYF
clone_size: many; j_call: TRBJ1-3; v_call: TRBV2; d_call: .; cdr3_nt: TGTGCCAGCAACGAGTTTAGCCACTCTGGAAACACCATATATTTT; cdr3_aa: CASNEFSHSGNTIYF
clone_size: many; j_call: TRBJ1-1; v_call: TRBV30; d_call: .; cdr3_nt: TGTGCCTGGCGAAGACTGAACACTGAAGCTTTCTTT; cdr3_aa: CAWRRLNTEAFF
clone_size: many; j_call: TRBJ2-7; v_call: TRBV5-1; d_call: TRBD1; cdr3_nt: TGCGCCAGCAGCTTGACAGGGGATAACGAGCAGTACTTC; cdr3_aa: CASSLTGDNEQYF
clone_size: .; j_call: TRBJ2-1; v_call: TRBV29-1; d_call: TRBD1; cdr3_nt: TGCAGCGTTCTACCGGGACAGGGACACAATGAGCAGTTCTTC; cdr3_aa: CSVLPGQGHNEQFF